This T cell receptor (beta chain) was sequenced during a study of molecular identifiers for immune sequencing clone quantification. Study-wide results and limits: For effector cells, clones above 20 RNA copies held over 98% of molecules; for naive cells, under 1%.

The germline gives CDR1 MNHEY, CDR2 SVGEGT. The CDR3 consists of 13 residues. TCRdb reanalysed the PCR reads using MiXCR and keeps one entry per CDR3 protein. The repertoire has hundreds of thousands of distinct CDR3 sequences, about 25% of them found once; the top ten carry about 0.78%. About this clonotype itself: The target antigen is unknown. A read error may produce the germline difference seen at one junction end.

The V call is TRBV6-2 or TRBV6-3, the J call TRBJ2-1; D uncertain. The clonotype was recovered from a human donor in good health. Some libraries in this study had Jurkat cell RNA spiked in. The sequenced sample was naive CD8+ T cells from blood, with Jurkat cell RNA spiked in. Subset denoted: FACS-sorted CD8+CD4-CCR7+CD45RA+ naive T cells. CDR3 sequence reads: CASTKLHRSWQSF. The CDR3 region has the DNA TGTGCCAGCACCAAACTACACCGAAGCTGGCAGTCCTTC.